The clone carrying this T cell receptor beta chain was observed once. Random hexamers primed reverse transcription of about 0.5 to 1 ug RNA. With immunoSEQ multiplex PCR, TCR beta CDR3 was amplified across 54 Vbeta and 13 Jbeta. MiXCR was run by TCRdb on the immunoSEQ multiplex PCR reads, yielding one entry per CDR3 protein. The sample yields about 210,000 distinct CDR3 sequences, about 94% seen once. Germline V lookup: CDR1 SQVTM, CDR2 ANQGSEA. The V gene end was trimmed by 7 bases and the J gene end by 4 bases; junction bases not matched to a gene: 7. This CDR3 is built from 13 residues. The sequenced target, TCR beta, came from blood CD8+ and CD4+ T cells. Recently defined diagnostic criteria for definite or probable disease were fulfilled by Susac syndrome patients. The data were taken from a study of CD8 T cells in Susac syndrome. Study information: Of the sequenced Susac syndrome patients, more than five had active disease and fewer than ten were in remission.

The specimen sequenced was CD4+ T cells from PBMCs. V usage is TRBV29-1 and J usage is TRBJ2-3; 8 bases map to TRBD1. The TCR was taken from a human donor with Susac syndrome. The CDR3 coding sequence is TGCAGCGCTATGGCAGGGGGCGCAGATACGCAGTATTTT. Translated: CSAMAGGADTQYF.